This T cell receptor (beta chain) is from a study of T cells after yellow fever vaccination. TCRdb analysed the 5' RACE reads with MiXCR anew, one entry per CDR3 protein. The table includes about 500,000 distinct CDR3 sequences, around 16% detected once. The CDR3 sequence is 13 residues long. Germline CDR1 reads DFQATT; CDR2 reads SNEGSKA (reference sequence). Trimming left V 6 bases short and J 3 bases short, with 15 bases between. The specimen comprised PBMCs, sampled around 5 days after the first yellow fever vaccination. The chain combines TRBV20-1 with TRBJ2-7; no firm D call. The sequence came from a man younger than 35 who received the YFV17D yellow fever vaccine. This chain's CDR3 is CSATGWAGYEQYF. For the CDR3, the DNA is TGCAGTGCAACCGGCTGGGCAGGCTACGAGCAGTACTTC.